This is a list of T cell receptor beta chains from one sample in a study of cytomegalovirus exposure and HLA in healthy donors. The method was immunoSEQ multiplex PCR; TCRdb's version includes in-frame clones alone and lacks a portion of them. The data show nearly 65,000 clones, with approximately 70% seen just once and roughly 5.3% held by the top ten. Sequences were obtained from PBMCs. The receptors here all came from a man over 45 in good health and CMV-seronegative. Both conserved end residues are part of each CDR3. The D gene is left open where the match is weak. Part of the rows lack a size; the others show once, few, many or a class for expanded clones.

TRBV7-9,NA,few,TRBJ2-2,CSSSLIGGGANGELFF,TGTTCCAGCAGCTTAATTGGAGGGGGGGCCAACGGGGAGCTGTTTTTT
TRBV19,TRBD2,NA,TRBJ2-5,CASNLRGGLHEDQYF,TGTGCCAGTAACCTTCGGGGGGGCCTCCACGAGGACCAGTACTTC
TRBV6-5,TRBD1,NA,TRBJ2-1,CASSNPGQINEQFF,TGTGCCAGCAGTAACCCGGGACAGATAAATGAGCAGTTCTTC
TRBV5-1,NA,few,TRBJ1-2,CASSLSDRYGYTF,TGCGCCAGCAGCTTGTCTGACAGATATGGCTACACCTTC
TRBV29-1,TRBD1,NA,TRBJ2-7,CSVMTGWSYEQYF,TGCAGCGTCATGACAGGGTGGTCCTACGAGCAGTACTTC
TRBV6-1,NA,few,TRBJ1-2,CASSEAEGYYYGYTF,TGTGCCAGCAGTGAAGCTGAGGGATACTACTATGGCTACACCTTC
TRBV5-8,NA,NA,TRBJ2-2,CASSPDRFPGELFF,TGTGCCAGCAGCCCCGACAGGTTCCCCGGGGAGCTGTTTTTT
TRBV5-1,NA,NA,TRBJ2-5,CASRLTGLQETQYF,TGCGCCAGCCGACTTACAGGGTTGCAGGAGACCCAGTACTTC
TRBV7-2,TRBD2,NA,TRBJ2-5,CASSLVFKRLALETQYF,TGTGCCAGCAGCTTAGTGTTTAAGAGACTAGCCCTAGAGACCCAGTACTTC
TRBV5-1,TRBD1,NA,TRBJ1-4,CASSSNPGTGYEKLFF,TGCGCCAGCAGTTCGAACCCCGGGACAGGTTATGAAAAACTGTTTTTT
TRBV2,TRBD2,NA,TRBJ2-5,CASSESPGGAQYF,TGTGCCAGCAGTGAATCGCCGGGAGGGGCCCAGTACTTC
TRBV9,TRBD2,few,TRBJ2-3,CASSVAPLAGGTDTQYF,TGTGCCAGCAGCGTAGCGCCACTAGCGGGGGGCACAGATACGCAGTATTTT
TRBV30,NA,NA,TRBJ1-6,CAWSLLPNSPLHF,TGTGCCTGGAGCCTACTCCCTAATTCACCCCTCCACTTT
TRBV6-6,NA,NA,TRBJ2-1,CASSRDSYNEQFF,TGTGCCAGCAGTAGGGACTCTTACAATGAGCAGTTCTTC
TRBV5-4,NA,NA,TRBJ2-7,CASSLGAVSSYEQYF,TGTGCCAGCAGCTTGGGAGCGGTAAGCTCCTACGAGCAGTACTTC
TRBV7-8,NA,once,TRBJ1-5,CASSLAGPNNQPQHF,TGTGCCAGCAGCTTAGCGGGGCCGAACAATCAGCCCCAGCATTTT
TRBV6-5,TRBD2,NA,TRBJ2-3,CASSFSGGATDTQYF,TGTGCCAGCAGTTTTAGCGGGGGGGCCACAGATACGCAGTATTTT
TRBV7-7,NA,NA,TRBJ2-1,CASSPRTATYNEQFF,TGTGCTAGCAGCCCTAGGACTGCCACCTACAATGAGCAGTTCTTC
TRBV29-1,TRBD1,NA,TRBJ1-4,CSVGTGGAGQLEKLFF,TGCAGCGTGGGGACAGGGGGCGCGGGTCAGCTTGAAAAACTGTTTTTT
TRBV5-4,NA,NA,TRBJ1-1,CASSLDPPTGAEVAFF,TGTGCCAGCAGCTTGGATCCCCCTACAGGAGCCGAGGTCGCTTTCTTT
TRBV7-8,NA,NA,TRBJ2-7,CASSVGTSYEQYF,TGTGCCAGCAGCGTCGGGACATCCTACGAGCAGTACTTC
TRBV5-1,TRBD1,NA,TRBJ1-1,CASTRDFGTGTEAFF,TGCGCCAGCACGAGGGATTTCGGGACAGGCACTGAAGCTTTCTTT
TRBV28,TRBD2,NA,TRBJ2-7,CASRSGGAGSYEQYF,TGTGCCAGCAGAAGCGGGGGGGCCGGTTCCTACGAGCAGTACTTC
TRBV29-1,TRBD2,few,TRBJ2-5,CSVASGGNLQETQYF,TGCAGCGTTGCCAGCGGGGGGAATCTCCAAGAGACCCAGTACTTC
TRBV5-1,TRBD1,NA,TRBJ2-5,CASSLVARQGETQYF,TGCGCCAGCAGCTTGGTAGCTCGACAGGGGGAGACCCAGTACTTC
TRBV11-2,NA,NA,TRBJ1-2,CASSSIRAPMGSGYTF,TGTGCCAGCAGCTCTATTAGGGCCCCCATGGGGAGTGGCTACACCTTC
TRBV6-6,TRBD1,once,TRBJ1-5,CACSVAGTGRDQPQHF,TGTGCCTGCAGTGTGGCCGGGACAGGGAGGGATCAGCCCCAGCATTTT
TRBV11-2,NA,NA,TRBJ1-2,CASSRLTGGGYTF,TGTGCCAGCAGTCGTCTGACGGGGGGTGGCTACACCTTC
TRBV7-9,NA,NA,TRBJ2-3,CASSFRTDTQYF,TGTGCCAGCAGCTTTAGAACAGATACGCAGTATTTT
TRBV30,NA,NA,TRBJ1-3,CAWSFFGGLTGNTIYF,TGTGCCTGGAGCTTTTTTGGGGGGTTGACTGGAAACACCATATATTTT
TRBV5-1,NA,NA,TRBJ2-3,CASSFGVKGDTQYF,TGCGCCAGCAGCTTCGGGGTGAAAGGGGATACGCAGTATTTT
TRBV9,NA,NA,TRBJ2-3,CASSSRTGTDTQYF,TGTGCCAGCAGCAGTAGGACTGGCACAGATACGCAGTATTTT
TRBV5-1,TRBD1,NA,TRBJ2-7,CASSLSPGQGLYEQYF,TGCGCCAGCAGCTTAAGTCCGGGACAGGGCCTCTACGAGCAGTACTTC
TRBV5-6,NA,NA,TRBJ1-6,CASSLLTPGRNSPLHF,TGTGCCAGCAGCTTGTTAACGCCGGGGAGAAATTCACCCCTCCACTTT
TRBV19,NA,few,TRBJ1-1,CASDGVNTEAFF,TGTGCCAGTGACGGAGTGAACACTGAAGCTTTCTTT
TRBV27,TRBD1,NA,TRBJ2-7,CASRDRGRNEQYF,TGTGCCAGCAGGGACAGGGGTAGAAACGAGCAGTACTTC
TRBV7-9,TRBD1,few,TRBJ1-3,CASSSGTEILSGNTIYF,TGTGCCAGCAGTTCCGGGACAGAAATCCTCTCTGGAAACACCATATATTTT
TRBV7-2,NA,NA,TRBJ2-3,CASSLVTLGTDTQYF,TGTGCCAGCAGCTTAGTCACTCTAGGCACAGATACGCAGTATTTT
TRBV10-2,TRBD1,NA,TRBJ1-2,CASVSDRGFGYTF,TGCGCCAGCGTATCGGACAGGGGGTTTGGCTACACCTTC
TRBV6-5,NA,NA,TRBJ1-6,CASSYGGRGDSPLHF,TGTGCCAGCAGTTACGGTGGCAGGGGTGATTCACCCCTCCACTTT
TRBV5-4,NA,NA,TRBJ1-2,CASHDGRANYGYTF,TGTGCCAGCCACGATGGGAGAGCTAACTATGGCTACACCTTC
TRBV29-1,NA,NA,TRBJ1-4,CSGKGGDNEKLFF,TGCAGCGGGAAAGGGGGTGATAATGAAAAACTGTTTTTT
TRBV7-9,NA,NA,TRBJ1-2,CASSHSPGIYGYTF,TGTGCCAGCAGCCACAGCCCGGGGATCTATGGCTACACCTTC
TRBV30,NA,NA,TRBJ1-2,CAWRAGGVRYGYTF,TGTGCCTGGAGGGCGGGGGGCGTTCGGTATGGCTACACCTTC
TRBV27,NA,NA,TRBJ1-5,CASSLNAFGGGRGDPSNQPQHF,TGTGCCAGCAGTTTAAATGCATTCGGCGGGGGGAGAGGGGATCCTAGCAATCAGCCCCAGCATTTT
TRBV7-7,NA,NA,TRBJ1-1,CASSLDRSTEAFF,TGTGCTAGCAGCTTAGATCGGAGCACTGAAGCTTTCTTT
TRBV29-1,NA,NA,TRBJ2-3,CSVEFQITDTQYF,TGCAGCGTTGAATTCCAGATCACAGATACGCAGTATTTT
TRBV11-2,NA,few,TRBJ2-7,CASSLGGGPWSEQYF,TGTGCCAGCAGCTTAGGAGGAGGCCCGTGGTCCGAGCAGTACTTC
TRBV7-3,TRBD1,NA,TRBJ1-1,CASSGTANTEAFF,TGTGCCAGCAGCGGGACAGCGAACACTGAAGCTTTCTTT
TRBV21-1,NA,NA,TRBJ2-2,CASSPQGGRGELFF,TGTGCCAGCAGTCCCCAAGGGGGACGAGGGGAGCTGTTTTTT
TRBV7-9,NA,NA,TRBJ2-3,CASSSKGRGSWTDTQYF,TGTGCCAGCAGCTCGAAGGGTCGGGGGAGTTGGACAGATACGCAGTATTTT
TRBV7-9,NA,NA,TRBJ2-5,CASSLGEYQETQYF,TGTGCCAGCAGCTTAGGAGAGTACCAAGAGACCCAGTACTTC
TRBV29-1,TRBD1,once,TRBJ2-2,CSVNRGNTGELFF,TGCAGCGTCAACAGGGGGAACACCGGGGAGCTGTTTTTT
TRBV30,NA,NA,TRBJ1-2,CAWSVRRDGYTF,TGTGCCTGGAGTGTACGCCGGGATGGCTACACCTTC
TRBV5-1,TRBD1,once,TRBJ2-3,CASSFVDRGTQYF,TGCGCCAGCAGCTTTGTGGACAGGGGGACGCAGTATTTT
TRBV7-2,TRBD1,few,TRBJ1-2,CASSPAGTGYARGSGYTF,TGTGCCAGCAGCCCCGCCGGGACAGGGTATGCAAGGGGGAGCGGCTACACCTTC
TRBV6-5,TRBD1,once,TRBJ1-2,CASRGGAGGASGYTF,TGTGCCAGTCGCGGGGGGGCAGGGGGCGCATCGGGCTACACCTTC
TRBV6-5,NA,NA,TRBJ2-7,CASTSRGPLDEQYF,TGTGCCAGCACAAGCAGGGGCCCCTTGGACGAGCAGTACTTC
TRBV9,TRBD1,NA,TRBJ2-5,CASSLRTGGETQYF,TGTGCCAGCAGCCTGAGGACAGGCGGAGAGACCCAGTACTTC
TRBV15,TRBD1,once,TRBJ1-2,CATSFRRDRGSDTF,TGTGCCACCAGCTTTCGGAGGGACAGGGGGTCCGACACCTTC